The entry below describes one T cell receptor (beta chain). As yet, its antigen is unknown. Controls had myeloablative marrow grafts with methotrexate and calcineurin inhibitor, sampled at 1 year. Sequencing was performed with immunoSEQ multiplex PCR; in TCRdb, only in-frame clones are kept and a portion is missing. The table lists about 22,000 clones, more than 80% of them singletons. This record comes from a study of T cells after posttransplantation cyclophosphamide. General observations from the study: Recipient CMV seropositivity and CMV reactivation strongly tracked TRB clonality. TRB overlap between skin or GI tissue T cells and blood was limited. Donor CD8+ memory clones often dominated recipient blood repertoires at later times.

This clonotype was obtained from a female patient in her 50s who received an allogeneic stem cell transplant from an unrelated donor, was CMV-positive, and had chronic GVHD only. Some T cells could come from the graft donor. The sample in question was PBMCs, obtained after an allogeneic stem cell transplant with a calcineurin inhibitor and methotrexate.

The CDR3 DNA reads as TGTGCCATCAGTCTTAGGACAGCGAGCTCCTACGAGCAGTACTTC. Its translation: CAISLRTASSYEQYF. The chain combines TRBV10-3 with TRBJ2-7; possibly TRBD1 for D (6 bases). Germline CDR1 is ENHRY and CDR2 is SYGVKD. Trimming cost V 5 bases and J 0 bases, with 14 bases left between them. CDR3 length: 15 residues.